The 23 T cell receptor beta chains presented below share a single source sample, sequenced in a study of CD8 T cells in Susac syndrome. RNA was extracted with the RNeasy kit, and a quantity of about 0.45 to 1 ug was reverse transcribed using random hexamers. TCRdb itself ran the immunoSEQ multiplex PCR reads through MiXCR, one entry per CDR3 protein. The repertoire consists of 150,000 to 200,000 distinct CDR3 sequences, with approximately 93% occurring once and the leading ten covering over 0.08%. The sample taken for sequencing was CD4+ T cells from PBMCs. These receptors were taken from a human donor with multiple sclerosis.

The chain carries TRBV5-1 and TRBJ2-3; D could derive from TRBD1 or TRBD2 (5 bases each). Germline V gives CDR1 SGHRS, CDR2 YFSETQ. V dropped 0 bases and J dropped 6 bases, with 20 bases sitting between them. This CDR3 is built from 17 residues. In DNA form, the CDR3 reads TGCGCCAGCAGCTTGGAGGCCCCGGGACGAGTTGGGGATACGCAGTATTTT. Translation gives CASSLEAPGRVGDTQYF.

V and J are TRBV3-1 and TRBJ2-2; no firm D call. This CDR3 contains 12 residues. V lost 1 base to trimming and J lost 6 bases, with 3 bases between them. Per germline, CDR1 LGHDT and CDR2 YNNKEL (reference sequence). The CDR3 DNA reads TGTGCCAGCAGCCAAGTGGCCGGGGAGCTGTTTTTT. Its translation: CASSQVAGELFF.

The chain uses TRBV30 and TRBJ2-7; tentative D call: TRBD1 (5 bases). The CDR3 has 11 residues. Germline CDR1 GTSNPN, CDR2 SVGIG (reference sequence). Trimming shortened V by 1 base and J by 4 bases, and 5 bases separated the two germline ends. The CDR3 here is CAWSAGYEQYF. The DNA of the CDR3 is TGTGCCTGGAGTGCAGGGTACGAGCAGTACTTC. Together with reference TRBV30 and TRBJ2-7, the CDR3 gives the full variable domain: SQTIHQWPATLVQPVGSPLSLECTVEGTSNPNLYWYRQAAGRGLQLLFYSVGIGQISSEVPQNLSASRPQDRQFILSSKKLLLSDSGFYLCAWSAGYEQYFGPGTRLTVT.

The chain couples TRBV11-3 to TRBJ2-2; possible D gene TRBD1, 5 bases. Germline-derived CDR1 and CDR2 are SGHNT and YENEEA. The CDR3 covers 13 residues. The ends were cut back, 5 bases at V and 7 bases at J, with 11 bases in the middle. The CDR3 nucleotides read TGTGCCAGCAGCCTCCAGGGAAACGGGGAGCTGTTTTTT. Protein sequence: CASSLQGNGELFF.

The rearrangement links TRBV19 to TRBJ1-1, with D possibly matching TRBD1 (5 bases). Germline CDR1 reads LNHDA; CDR2 reads SQIVND (reference sequence). The CDR3 is 15 amino acids. Trimming took 4 bases from V and 1 from J, leaving 13 bases between them. The CDR3 is CASSNARGRNTEAFF. The CDR3 DNA is TGTGCCAGTAGTAACGCGAGGGGCAGGAACACTGAAGCTTTCTTT. The entire variable domain, with the rest obtained from reference TRBV19 and TRBJ1-1, is as follows: DGGITQSPKYLFRKEGQNVTLSCEQNLNHDAMYWYRQDPGQGLRLIYYSQIVNDFQKGDIAEGYSVSREKKESFPLTVTSAQKNPTAFYLCASSNARGRNTEAFFGQGTRLTVV.

V gene TRBV24-1 combines with J gene TRBJ2-3; 8 positions match TRBD1. The germline V gene has CDR1 KGHDR and CDR2 SFDVKD. V shed 7 bases, J shed 2 bases, and the junction held 7 bases outside the gene matches. The CDR3 extends over 15 amino acids. CDR3 sequence: CATRIRGQDTDTQYF. In nucleotides, the CDR3 is TGTGCCACCAGGATCCGGGGACAGGACACAGATACGCAGTATTTT.

The chain recombines TRBV2 with TRBJ1-5; possibly TRBD1 for D (5 bases). V shed 7 bases and J shed 0 bases, with 16 bases lying between them. The CDR3 consists of 16 residues. Germline V gives CDR1 SNHLY, CDR2 FYNNEI. The CDR3 DNA is TGTGCCAGCACCAGACAGCAGTACTTTAGCAATCAGCCCCAGCATTTT. It encodes CASTRQQYFSNQPQHF.

The V and J genes are TRBV27 and TRBJ2-7; tentatively, D is TRBD1 or TRBD2 (6 bases each). The CDR3 loop spans 15 amino acids. The V gene lost 5 bases and the J gene lost 9 bases, with 23 bases spanning the gap. CDR1 is MNHEY and CDR2 is SMNVEV in the germline V gene (reference sequence). The CDR3 sequence: CASSPEGSRGSAQYF. The CDR3 bases are TGTGCCAGCAGTCCGGAGGGGAGCAGGGGATCGGCGCAGTACTTC.

The chain links TRBV7-6 to TRBJ1-5; D gene unclear. V was cut by 4 bases and J by 2 bases, with 12 bases left in between. The CDR3 runs 15 residues. Germline V gene data show CDR1 as SGHVS and CDR2 as FNYEAQ. CDR3 sequence: CASSSNHGGNQPQHF. CDR3 coding DNA: TGTGCCAGCAGCTCCAATCACGGGGGCAATCAGCCCCAGCATTTT.

This clonotype was seen a single time. The chain links TRBV2 to TRBJ1-1; the D gene is possibly TRBD1 (5 bases). Germline V lookup: CDR1 SNHLY, CDR2 FYNNEI. V was clipped by 1 base and J by 7 bases, with 10 bases between them. The CDR3 sequence is 13 residues long. DNA of the CDR3: TGTGCCAGCAGTGAAGACGCGGGGGTTGAAGCTTTCTTT. Its translation is CASSEDAGVEAFF.

This clonotype occurred once. The chain uses TRBV1 and TRBJ2-1. TRBV1 is flagged as a pseudogene. The CDR3 runs to 15 residues. CDR3 loop: CTSSLPFHSYNEQFF. The CDR3 bases are TGCACCAGCAGCCTGCCTTTCCACTCCTACAATGAGCAGTTCTTC.

The V gene is TRBV15, the J gene TRBJ2-3, with TRBD1 as a possible D gene (5 bases). Germline V CDR1 and CDR2: LNHNV, YYDKDF (reference sequence). This CDR3 region has 16 residues. The ends were cut back, 1 base at V and 1 base at J, with 12 bases in the middle. The DNA for the CDR3 is TGTGCCACCAGCAGAGCCTTCAGGGAAGGCACAGATACGCAGTATTTT. As protein: CATSRAFREGTDTQYF.

This chain uses TRBV29-1 with TRBJ1-3; D is ambiguous. CDR1 and CDR2 from the germline V gene are SQVTM and ANQGSEA. The germline V and J ends were trimmed by 0 bases and 3 bases, with 9 bases remaining between them. CDR3 size: 14 residues. Here the CDR3 DNA reads TGCAGCGTTGAAGATCGGAGGATTGGAAACACCATATATTTT. Amino acid sequence: CSVEDRRIGNTIYF.

The V call is TRBV2, the J call TRBJ2-5; 9 nucleotides line up with TRBD1. The CDR3 sequence is 16 residues long. V was pared by 6 bases and J by 5 bases, with 13 bases of the junction left unmatched. CDR1 and CDR2 (germline): SNHLY, FYNNEI. CDR3 in amino acids: CASSVNLQTGGETQYF. CDR3 sequence (DNA): TGTGCCAGCAGCGTCAACCTTCAGACAGGGGGGGAGACCCAGTACTTC. Full variable domain (outside the CDR3, taken from reference TRBV2 and TRBJ2-5): EPEVTQTPSHQVTQMGQEVILRCVPISNHLYFYWYRQILGQKVEFLVSFYNNEISEKSEIFDDQFSVERPDGSNFTLKIRSTKLEDSAMYFCASSVNLQTGGETQYFGPGTRLLVL.

The genes are TRBV20-1 and TRBJ2-3; 7 bases are a match to TRBD1. Unmatched junction bases numbered 6, after V lost 1 base and J lost 5 bases. The CDR3 consists of 14 residues. Germline loops: CDR1 DFQATT, CDR2 SNEGSKA (reference sequence). As DNA, the CDR3 is TGCAGTGCTAGAGTAAGGGGGCTGGTAGATACGCAGTATTTT. Its protein product is CSARVRGLVDTQYF.

The chain carries TRBV3-1 and TRBJ1-1, with D maybe TRBD1 (5 bases). The CDR3 has 16 residues. The V gene lost 1 base and the J gene lost 3 bases, with 15 bases spanning the gap. Germline values: CDR1 LGHDT, CDR2 YNNKEL (reference sequence). The CDR3 DNA is TGTGCCAGCAGCCAAGGTAGTGCTGGGGGGGACACTGAAGCTTTCTTT. It encodes CASSQGSAGGDTEAFF.

The chain links TRBV23-1 to TRBJ2-1; TRBD1 is a possible D gene (6 bases). TRBV23-1 has ORF status, its function being uncertain. The CDR3 sequence is 14 residues long. Trimming pared 7 bases from V and 2 bases from J, leaving 12 bases between. CDR3 DNA sequence: TGCGCCAGCACAGACAGGCCCGCCTACAATGAGCAGTTCTTC. This translates into CASTDRPAYNEQFF.

The DNA for the CDR3 is TGCGCCAGCAGCCAAGATCCCGACCAAGAGACCCAGTACTTC. As protein: CASSQDPDQETQYF. This sequence joins TRBV4-1 and TRBJ2-5, with D unresolved. This CDR3 comprises 14 residues. CDR1 is MGHRA and CDR2 is YSYEKL in the germline V gene. Trimming removed 0 bases from V and 0 bases from J, with 5 bases in between.

The gene calls are TRBV3-1 and TRBJ2-7, with TRBD2 matching over 7 bases. Germline values: CDR1 LGHDT, CDR2 YNNKEL (reference sequence). Trimming removed 8 bases from V and 4 bases from J; junction bases left unmatched: 5. CDR3 size: 12 residues. CDR3 protein: CASSSGWYEQYF. The CDR3 coding sequence is TGTGCCAGCTCTAGCGGCTGGTACGAGCAGTACTTC.

V gene TRBV20-1 combines with J gene TRBJ2-1; D remains unclear. Germline assignment: CDR1 DFQATT and CDR2 SNEGSKA (reference sequence). V was pared by 6 bases and J by 10 bases, with 13 bases between. The CDR3 extends over 11 amino acids. The CDR3 DNA reads as TGCAGTGCCAGCAGGACGCCAGAGCAGTTCTTC. Its protein product is CSASRTPEQFF.

This chain connects TRBV20-1 to TRBJ2-7; 7 nucleotides align to TRBD1. The germline V gene has CDR1 DFQATT and CDR2 SNEGSKA (reference sequence). With V trimmed by 2 bases and J by 3 bases, 7 bases remained unmatched. The CDR3 extends over 14 amino acids. CDR3 amino acids: CSARPTGAGYEQYF. Here the CDR3 DNA reads TGCAGTGCTAGACCAACAGGGGCTGGCTACGAGCAGTACTTC.

This clonotype is a singleton in its sample. The chain joins TRBV5-1 to TRBJ2-3; D might be TRBD2 (5 bases). The germline V gene has CDR1 SGHRS and CDR2 YFSETQ. Trimming cost V 6 bases and J 2 bases, with 10 bases left between them. The length of the CDR3 is 13 residues. CDR3 sequence (DNA): TGCGCCAGCACCGGGGATAACACAGATACGCAGTATTTT. Translated: CASTGDNTDTQYF.

V and J are TRBV4-2 and TRBJ2-3; D is ambiguous. V lost 1 base, J lost 2 bases, and 13 bases lay in between. The V gene's germline CDR1 is LGHNA and CDR2 YNFKEQ. The CDR3 extends over 16 amino acids. The CDR3 DNA is TGTGCCAGCAGCCAAGTGACCGCAACCTCCACAGATACGCAGTATTTT. Its translation: CASSQVTATSTDTQYF.